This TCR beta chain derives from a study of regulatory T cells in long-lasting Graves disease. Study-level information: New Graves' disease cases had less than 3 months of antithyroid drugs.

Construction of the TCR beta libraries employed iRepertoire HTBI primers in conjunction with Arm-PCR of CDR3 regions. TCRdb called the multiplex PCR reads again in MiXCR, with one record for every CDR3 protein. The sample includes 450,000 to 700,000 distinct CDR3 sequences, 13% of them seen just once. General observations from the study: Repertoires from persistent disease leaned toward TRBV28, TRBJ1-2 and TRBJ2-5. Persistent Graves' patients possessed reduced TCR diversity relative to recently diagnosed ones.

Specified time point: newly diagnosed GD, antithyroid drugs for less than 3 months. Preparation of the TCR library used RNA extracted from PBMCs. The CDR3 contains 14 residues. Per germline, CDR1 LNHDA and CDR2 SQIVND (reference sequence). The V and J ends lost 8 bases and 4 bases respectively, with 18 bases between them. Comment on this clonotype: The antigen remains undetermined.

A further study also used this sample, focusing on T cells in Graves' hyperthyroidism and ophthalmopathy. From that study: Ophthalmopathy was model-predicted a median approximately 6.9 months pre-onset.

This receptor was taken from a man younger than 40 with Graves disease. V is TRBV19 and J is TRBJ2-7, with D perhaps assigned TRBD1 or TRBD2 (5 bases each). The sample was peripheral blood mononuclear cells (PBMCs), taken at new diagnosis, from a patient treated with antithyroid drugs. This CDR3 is CASATKGSLYEQYF. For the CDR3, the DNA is TGTGCCAGTGCAACGAAGGGGAGCCTGTACGAGCAGTACTTC.